The clone carrying this TCR beta chain was picked up a small number of times. This CDR3 is 16 amino acids long. Trimming at V came to 4 bases and at J to 8 bases, leaving 8 bases not matched to a gene. Germline V gives CDR1 ENHRY, CDR2 SYGVKD. Original data processing: Amplification of reference gene primers was used by the study to estimate nucleated cell counts. The table came from immunoSEQ multiplex PCR; TCRdb's copy has only in-frame clones and leaves some out. V, J and clone size reflect that table, while D and trimming were determined from the DNA. The sample shows approximately 170,000 clones, around 84% of them seen only once. Cohort 3 recovered donors had two negative PCRs, clearance, or symptom resolution. The data were taken from a study of blood T cell repertoires in COVID-19. Study background: From the United States, Italy and Spain came samples of acute and convalescent COVID-19. Sources were T cells, B-cell-depleted T cells, or PBMCs; the material itself was cDNA or gDNA.

The sequence was obtained from a woman aged 50 to 65 who had recovered from COVID-19. This sequence joins TRBV10-3 and TRBJ2-1; 13 nucleotides align to TRBD2. The sample consisted of PBMCs or T cells enriched from blood (not recorded which). CDR3: CAISGLLAGGPHEQFF. CDR3 in DNA: TGTGCCATCAGTGGGCTACTAGCGGGAGGGCCACATGAGCAGTTCTTC.